This entry is about one TCR beta chain. These data originate in a study of blood T cell repertoires in COVID-19. Original handling: How many nucleated cells were present was estimated from reference gene primer amplification. Repertoires were generated with immunoSEQ multiplex PCR, while TCRdb's copy carries only in-frame clones and drops some. Clonal size and the V and J genes are those of that table, whereas D and trimming came from the DNA. The sample lists a few hundred thousand clones; approximately 83% were seen once. Study members were between about 18 and 100 years old and lived in fewer than 30 US regions. Membership in each cohort depended on participant-reported clinical history. Donors in Cohort 3 counted as recovered after two negative PCRs, clearance, or symptom resolution. This receptor was identified in a woman in her 30s who had recovered from COVID-19. The sequencing sample was made of PBMCs or T cells enriched from blood (not recorded which).

The CDR3 here is CAIRTSGGVADTQYF. For the CDR3, the DNA is TGTGCCATCAGGACTAGCGGGGGTGTCGCAGATACGCAGTATTTT. The chain employs TRBV10-3 and TRBJ2-3; TRBD2 matches 12 bases. V was clipped by 6 bases and J by 4 bases; unmatched bases: 5. The germline CDR1 and CDR2 sequences are ENHRY and SYGVKD. The CDR3 has 15 residues.